The following is a T cell receptor (beta chain) sequence with its context. The antigen is undetermined. Amplification of TCR beta CDR3 regions used RNA as the template. HTBI primers were used for first-round RT-PCR of the TCR CDR3. Via MiXCR, TCRdb re-called the multiplex PCR reads, giving one row per CDR3 protein. The sample includes around 400,000 distinct CDR3 sequences, about 16% seen only once; the top ten take about 21%. Ophthalmopathy patients showed a Clinical Activity Score of at least 3, NOSPECS grade of at least 4 and duration under 3 months. This record comes from a study of T cells in Graves' hyperthyroidism and ophthalmopathy. Notes on the study in general: The model's output predicted ophthalmopathy at a median of 6.5 months prior to onset.

This receptor was obtained from a woman aged 60-70 years with Graves' ophthalmopathy. The source material was blood.

CDR3 coding DNA: TGCGCCAGCAGGGTAGCGGGAGGGCCAGTTGGTGAGCAGTTCTTC. Translated: CASRVAGGPVGEQFF. This rearrangement joins TRBV10-2 to TRBJ2-1; 11 nucleotides match TRBD2. The length of the CDR3 is 15 residues. CDR1 and CDR2 (germline): WSHSY, SAAADI. The trim removed 6 bases at V and 9 bases at J, leaving 10 bases unmatched.